The present T cell receptor (beta chain) was sequenced within a study of T cell repertoires in cytomegalovirus infection. On the study more broadly: Public TCR beta signatures marked donors with CMV infection and the matching HLA.

Notes on the study in general: The ex vivo response was dominated by HLA-C-restricted CMV-specific TCR beta clonotypes.

Turning to this clonotype: Its specificity is not known.

Via MiXCR, TCRdb re-called the reads, giving one row per CDR3 protein. Of around 550,000 distinct CDR3 sequences in the sample, approximately 26% were seen once. What was sequenced was PBMCs. This sequence was found in a human donor in good health (CMV status not recorded). Some clones in this sample may be carry-over from other donors' samples.

In DNA form, the CDR3 reads TGTGCCAGCAGCTTGGCGGAGGGACAGAGGAATTCACCCCTCCACTTT. This encodes CASSLAEGQRNSPLHF. V usage is TRBV5-6 and J usage is TRBJ1-6; 7 bases are shared with TRBD1. In germline, CDR1 is SGHDT, CDR2 YYEEEE. V lost 0 bases and J lost 7; bases outside the gene matches: 7. This CDR3 is 16 amino acids long.